This passage covers 24 T cell receptor beta chains from one sample sequenced in a study of cytomegalovirus exposure and HLA in healthy donors. The PCR had 60 Vbeta and 13 Jbeta primers. Data came from immunoSEQ multiplex PCR; TCRdb stores just in-frame clones and leaves some out. The table has 150,000 to 200,000 clones, about three quarters seen once. Sequencing used PBMCs. These receptor sequences come from a man in his late teens or twenties in good health and CMV-seropositive.

The gene calls are TRBV5-1 and TRBJ1-1; 9 bases fit TRBD1. J was trimmed by 0 bases and V by 4 bases; bases with no gene match: 4. The germline V gene encodes CDR1 SGHRS and CDR2 YFSETQ. The CDR3 is 15 amino acids. The CDR3 loop reads CASSLGQGMNTEAFF. The CDR3 DNA reads TGCGCCAGCAGCCTAGGACAGGGGATGAACACTGAAGCTTTCTTT.

This clone has only a few counts. The chain couples TRBV28 to TRBJ1-2; D not resolved. The CDR3 runs to 12 residues. V lost 5 bases, J lost 6 bases, and 10 bases lay in between. Germline V gene data show CDR1 as MDHEN and CDR2 as SYDVKM. The CDR3 protein is CASSREFHGYTF. Here the CDR3 DNA reads TGTGCCAGCAGTAGGGAGTTTCATGGCTACACCTTC.

This clone has a handful of counts. The chain has TRBV19 and TRBJ2-1, with a tentative D call TRBD1 (6 bases). CDR1 is LNHDA, CDR2 SQIVND, per germline (reference sequence). The CDR3 extends over 13 amino acids. V was shortened by 4 bases and J by 8 bases, with 12 bases between the two germline ends. Written as DNA, the CDR3 is TGTGCCAGTAGTACAGGGGTCGGTGATGAGCAGTTCTTC. It translates to CASSTGVGDEQFF.

The chain uses TRBV5-1 and TRBJ1-1; D is unclear. Between the trimmed V and J ends, which lost 4 bases and 0 bases, there was a span of 16 bases. The CDR3 sequence is 16 residues long. The germline V gene has CDR1 SGHRS and CDR2 YFSETQ. The CDR3 region is CASSPLISNMNTEAFF. CDR3 sequence (DNA): TGCGCCAGCAGCCCCCTGATTTCCAACATGAACACTGAAGCTTTCTTT.

The chain employs TRBV7-2 and TRBJ1-2; D possibly corresponds to TRBD1 (6 bases). CDR3 length: 13 residues. CDR1 SGHTA and CDR2 FQGNSA come from the germline V gene. V shed 4 bases and J shed 4 bases, with 10 bases lying between them. Here the CDR3 reads CASSWTEIYGYTF. In nucleotides, the CDR3 is TGTGCCAGCAGCTGGACAGAAATCTATGGCTACACCTTC.

The V call is TRBV6-5, the J call TRBJ2-3; perhaps TRBD2 as D (6 bases). Germline V gene lookup returns CDR1 MNHEY and CDR2 SVGAGI. Trimming took 5 bases from V and 6 from J, leaving 15 bases between them. The CDR3 consists of 14 residues. CDR3 DNA: TGTGCCAGCAGTCCCCTAGGGAGGACCGATACGCAGTATTTT. This codes for CASSPLGRTDTQYF.

The DNA of the CDR3 is TGTGCCAGCGGGAGAGGGAACACTGAAGCTTTCTTT. Amino acids: CASGRGNTEAFF. This chain links TRBV5-4 with TRBJ1-1; no clear D gene. CDR1 and CDR2 from the germline V gene are SGHNT and YYREEE (reference sequence). V lost 7 bases, J lost 1 base, and 8 bases lay in between. This CDR3 has 12 amino acids.

The chain has TRBV15 and TRBJ2-6; no clear D gene. This CDR3 is built from 16 residues. Germline V gives CDR1 LNHNV, CDR2 YYDKDF (reference sequence). Trimming stripped 5 bases from V and 0 bases from J, with 11 bases between. CDR3 sequence: CATSSMADSGANVLTF. CDR3 nucleotides: TGTGCCACCAGCTCAATGGCAGACTCTGGGGCCAACGTCCTGACTTTC.

This clone came up a few times. The rearrangement links TRBV6-6 to TRBJ1-4; TRBD1 aligns across 9 bases. Per the germline V gene, CDR1 is MNHNY and CDR2 is SVGAGI (reference sequence). Losses at the gene ends were 6 bases for V and 0 bases for J; bases not matched to a gene: 5. The CDR3 loop spans 16 amino acids. The CDR3 region has the DNA TGTGCCAGCAGCCGCAGGACAGGGGCAACTAATGAAAAACTGTTTTTT. Translated, it gives CASSRRTGATNEKLFF.

The chain links TRBV2 to TRBJ1-1, with 10 bases lining up with TRBD1. The CDR3 length is 14 residues. The germline CDR1 and CDR2 sequences are SNHLY and FYNNEI. J was trimmed by 0 bases and V by 8 bases; bases with no gene match: 3. The DNA for the CDR3 is TGTGCCAGCCCCGGGACAGGGGTGAACACTGAAGCTTTCTTT. Protein product: CASPGTGVNTEAFF.

This clone was counted between two and nine times. This sequence joins TRBV9 and TRBJ1-2, with D maybe TRBD1 (6 bases). Looked up from germline, CDR1 is SGDLS and CDR2 is YYNGEE. V lost 0 bases and J 7 bases, leaving 13 bases between the germline ends. CDR3 length: 14 residues. In DNA, the CDR3 is TGTGCCAGCAGCGTAGGGGAGGGGGGGCTTGGCTACACCTTC. Its protein product is CASSVGEGGLGYTF.

The chain combines TRBV30 with TRBJ2-2, with TRBD2 as a possible D gene (7 bases). Between the trimmed V and J ends, which lost 3 bases and 6 bases, there was a span of 29 bases. The CDR3 runs to 19 residues. CDR1 and CDR2 from the germline V gene are GTSNPN and SVGIG (reference sequence). Here the CDR3 reads CAWSALSGGWGADPGELFF. The CDR3 coding sequence is TGTGCCTGGAGCGCACTTTCGGGGGGTTGGGGGGCGGATCCCGGGGAGCTGTTTTTT. The variable domain in full, with the rest retrieved from reference TRBV30 and TRBJ2-2, is SQTIHQWPATLVQPVGSPLSLECTVEGTSNPNLYWYRQAAGRGLQLLFYSVGIGQISSEVPQNLSASRPQDRQFILSSKKLLLSDSGFYLCAWSALSGGWGADPGELFFGEGSRLTVL.

V is TRBV7-9 and J is TRBJ2-7; D possibly corresponds to TRBD1 (6 bases). This CDR3 region has 14 residues. V lost 3 bases and J 6 bases, leaving 15 bases between the germline ends. The germline gives CDR1 SEHNR, CDR2 FQNEAQ (reference sequence). The chain's CDR3 is CASSFRDKPTEQYV. CDR3 nucleotides: TGTGCCAGCAGCTTCCGGGACAAGCCCACCGAGCAGTACGTC.

The V call is TRBV5-5, the J call TRBJ1-2; 9 bases match TRBD1. The V gene end was trimmed by 6 bases and the J gene end by 8 bases; junction bases not matched to a gene: 8. The CDR3 has 13 amino acids. Germline-derived CDR1 and CDR2 are SGHKS and YYEKEE (reference sequence). The CDR3 reads CASTTGGEGGYTF. The DNA of the CDR3 is TGTGCCAGCACCACAGGGGGCGAGGGGGGCTACACCTTC.

This clone was found once. The chain recombines TRBV15 with TRBJ2-2, with TRBD2 as a possible D gene (6 bases). Germline CDR1 and CDR2: LNHNV and YYDKDF (reference sequence). The CDR3 is made up of 15 amino acids. V was pared by 5 bases and J by 0 bases, with 10 bases between. Here the CDR3 reads CATSGGTANTGELFF. CDR3 coding DNA: TGTGCCACCAGCGGCGGGACGGCGAACACCGGGGAGCTGTTTTTT.

This clone appeared a few times. The chain has TRBV20-1 and TRBJ1-2; D is uncertain. Trimming removed 6 bases from V and 4 bases from J, with 9 bases in between. The CDR3 runs 11 residues. CDR1 and CDR2 from the germline V gene are DFQATT and SNEGSKA (reference sequence). CDR3 DNA sequence: TGCAGTGCCCCCCGAGCCTATGGCTACACCTTC. Translating it yields CSAPRAYGYTF.

The chain carries TRBV19 and TRBJ1-5, with 12 bases that match TRBD1. V dropped 7 bases and J dropped 6; count of bases not matched to a gene: 10. Germline V gene lookup returns CDR1 LNHDA and CDR2 SQIVND (reference sequence). This CDR3 comprises 16 residues. CDR3 loop: CASTRRDRGRVQPQHF. CDR3 sequence (DNA): TGTGCCAGTACCAGGCGGGACAGGGGGCGCGTTCAGCCCCAGCATTTT.

The chain recombines TRBV6-1 with TRBJ2-7; D remains ambiguous. The CDR3 covers 15 residues. V was cut by 3 bases and J by 0 bases, with 12 bases left in between. CDR1 is MNHNS, CDR2 SASEGT, per germline. As DNA, the CDR3 is TGTGCCAGCAGTGAGTACTACTCGGACTCCTACGAGCAGTACGTC. Translated, it gives CASSEYYSDSYEQYV.

The CDR3 region has the DNA TGTGCCAGCAGTGAAAAGGGGACTCGGTGGTCTAATGAAAAACTGTTTTTT. Protein product: CASSEKGTRWSNEKLFF. V usage is TRBV2 and J usage is TRBJ1-4; possibly TRBD1 for D (5 bases). The V and J ends lost 2 bases and 3 bases respectively, with 16 bases between them. The germline gives CDR1 SNHLY, CDR2 FYNNEI. This CDR3 has 17 amino acids.

V gene TRBV6-5 combines with J gene TRBJ2-4, with 8 bases fitting TRBD2. Germline values: CDR1 MNHEY, CDR2 SVGAGI. CDR3 length: 16 amino acids. Germline trimming cut 2 bases from V and 3 bases from J; bases unmatched to any gene: 6. The CDR3 nucleotides are TGTGCCAGCAGTTACCCGGGGGGGATAGTCAAAAACATTCAGTACTTC. Translation gives CASSYPGGIVKNIQYF.

The chain combines TRBV25-1 with TRBJ2-1; 9 nucleotides match TRBD1. The CDR3 loop spans 14 amino acids. V dropped 6 bases and J dropped 1; count of bases not matched to a gene: 1. Germline V gives CDR1 MGHDK, CDR2 SYGVNS. CDR3 DNA: TGTGCCAGCAGGACAGGGGGTTCCTACAATGAGCAGTTCTTC. Its protein product is CASRTGGSYNEQFF.

CDR3 protein: CASSPGGQGSNYGYTF. CDR3 in DNA: TGTGCCAGCAGTCCGGGCGGACAGGGTTCTAACTATGGCTACACCTTC. The chain combines TRBV28 with TRBJ1-2; 8 nucleotides match TRBD1. The germline V gene encodes CDR1 MDHEN and CDR2 SYDVKM. The CDR3 extends over 16 amino acids. V lost 5 bases and J lost 0; bases outside the gene matches: 8.

The V gene is TRBV10-2, the J gene TRBJ1-1; tentative D call: TRBD1 (6 bases). CDR1 is WSHSY, CDR2 SAAADI, per germline. This CDR3 has 16 residues. The V and J ends lost 4 bases and 2 bases respectively, with 17 bases between them. In nucleotides, the CDR3 is TGCGCCAGCAGTGCACGAGAAGAGGGGGTTAACACTGAAGCTTTCTTT. It specifies CASSAREEGVNTEAFF.

The V call is TRBV5-8, the J call TRBJ2-7, with 11 bases identical to TRBD2. The V gene end was trimmed by 3 bases and the J gene end by 2 bases; junction bases not matched to a gene: 10. Germline loops: CDR1 SGHTS, CDR2 YDEGEE. The CDR3 has 17 residues. CDR3 residues: CASSSGSTSGDPYEQYV. CDR3 bases: TGTGCCAGCAGCTCGGGTTCGACTAGCGGGGATCCCTACGAGCAGTACGTC.